Below, 14 T cell receptor beta chains from the same sample are listed, as sequenced in a study of blood T cell repertoires in COVID-19. The assay was immunoSEQ multiplex PCR, and TCRdb's table has in-frame clones only and misses some. Altogether about 83,000 clones are present, approximately 86% being singletons, with the ten largest covering approximately 22%. Sequences were obtained from peripheral blood. These receptors were taken from a woman of 80 years or more in a cohort sampled during active or convalescent COVID-19.

The chain has TRBV6-6 and TRBJ1-1, with D uncertain. The V gene's germline CDR1 is MNHNY and CDR2 SVGAGI (reference sequence). The CDR3 totals 14 residues. The V gene lost 0 bases and the J gene lost 1 base, with 6 bases spanning the gap. CDR3 region: CASSYSGKNTEAFF. The DNA for the CDR3 is TGTGCCAGCAGTTACTCCGGGAAGAACACTGAAGCTTTCTTT.

This chain connects TRBV15 to TRBJ2-1; no firm D call. This CDR3 region has 15 residues. V was shortened by 4 bases and J by 3 bases, with 13 bases between the two germline ends. Germline loops: CDR1 LNHNV, CDR2 YYDKDF (reference sequence). The CDR3 DNA is TGTGCCACCAGCAAAGGCGGATCTCTCTACAATGAGCAGTTCTTC. Amino acid sequence: CATSKGGSLYNEQFF.

This clone came up once. The chain's CDR3 is CASSLYPGQGFYEQYF. The CDR3 DNA reads TGCGCCAGCAGCTTGTACCCGGGACAGGGCTTCTACGAGCAGTACTTC. V usage is TRBV5-1 and J usage is TRBJ2-7, with TRBD1 identical over 9 bases. V lost 1 base, J lost 3 bases, and 8 bases stayed unmatched. The CDR3 is 16 amino acids. Germline V CDR1 and CDR2: SGHRS, YFSETQ.

The table lists this clone with a count of one. The CDR3 DNA follows: TGTGCCAGCAGCGTCCAGGGGGCTGACTCACCCCTCCACTTT. Protein product: CASSVQGADSPLHF. This sequence joins TRBV9 and TRBJ1-6, with 8 bases identical to TRBD1. Germline-derived CDR1 and CDR2 are SGDLS and YYNGEE. The CDR3 is 14 amino acids. Trimming removed 2 bases from V and 10 bases from J; junction bases left unmatched: 5.

The chain has TRBV13 and TRBJ1-1; 9 bases map to TRBD1. The CDR3 extends over 14 amino acids. V was clipped by 5 bases and J by 5 bases; unmatched bases: 6. Looked up from germline, CDR1 is PRHDT and CDR2 is FYEKMQ (reference sequence). The CDR3 bases are TGTGCCAGCAGCCACGGGACAGGGAAAACTGAAGCTTTCTTT. This encodes CASSHGTGKTEAFF.

The gene calls are TRBV7-3 and TRBJ2-5, with TRBD2 matching over 7 bases. This CDR3 contains 14 residues. From germline, CDR1 is SGHTA and CDR2 FQGTGA. V gave up 0 bases and J gave up 4 bases; unmatched junction bases: 2. CDR3 bases: TGTGCCAGCAGCTTAACGGGAGGGGCAGAGACCCAGTACTTC. Amino acid sequence: CASSLTGGAETQYF.

This chain joins TRBV12-1 and TRBJ1-2; the table's D call TRBD1 went unverified against the DNA. TRBV12-1 is classified as a pseudogene. The CDR3 is 14 residues long. The CDR3 spells CASRVQNSNYGYTF. In nucleotides, the CDR3 is TGTGCCAGCAGAGTACAGAACTCTAACTATGGCTACACCTTC.

This rearrangement joins TRBV9 to TRBJ2-4; D gene ambiguous. CDR3 length equals 14 residues. CDR1 and CDR2 (germline): SGDLS, YYNGEE. V was shortened by 4 bases and J by 7 bases, with 15 bases between the two germline ends. The CDR3 DNA follows: TGTGCCAGCAGCCCCACCCAACTCGTGAACATTCAGTACTTC. Translated: CASSPTQLVNIQYF.

This sequence joins TRBV7-3 and TRBJ2-1; the match to TRBD2 covers 11 bases. This CDR3 contains 15 residues. The germline V gene encodes CDR1 SGHTA and CDR2 FQGTGA. The V and J ends lost 2 bases and 4 bases, in that order; junction bases with no gene match: 1. CDR3 nucleotide sequence: TGTGCCAGCAGCTTACTAGCGGGGGGATACAATGAGCAGTTCTTC. It yields the protein CASSLLAGGYNEQFF.

The genes are TRBV7-2 and TRBJ2-5; the match to TRBD1 covers 7 bases. This CDR3 contains 14 residues. Trimming took 3 bases from V and 4 from J; bases not matched to a gene: 5. CDR1 is SGHTA, CDR2 FQGNSA, per germline. The CDR3 loop reads CASSFQTGTETQYF. The DNA for the CDR3 is TGTGCCAGCAGCTTCCAGACAGGGACAGAGACCCAGTACTTC. The full variable domain, in which reference TRBV7-2 and TRBJ2-5 provide the parts outside the CDR3, is GAGVSQSPSNKVTEKGKDVELRCDPISGHTALYWYRQSLGQGLEFLIYFQGNSAPDKSGLPSDRFSAERTGGSVSTLTIQRTQQEDSAVYLCASSFQTGTETQYFGPGTRLLVL.

The chain has TRBV7-9 and TRBJ1-5; 8 nucleotides agree with TRBD1. J was trimmed by 4 bases and V by 5 bases; bases with no gene match: 4. This CDR3 has 14 residues. Germline CDR1 is SEHNR and CDR2 is FQNEAQ (reference sequence). The CDR3 nucleotides read TGTGCCAGCAGCACTGACAGGGGAAATCAGCCCCAGCATTTT. Residues: CASSTDRGNQPQHF.

This clone was counted a single time. The chain couples TRBV30 to TRBJ2-5; a possible D gene is TRBD2 (6 bases). The germline gives CDR1 GTSNPN, CDR2 SVGIG (reference sequence). V dropped 3 bases and J dropped 7 bases, with 9 bases sitting between them. The CDR3 consists of 11 residues. CDR3 in amino acids: CAWSLGGTQYF. CDR3 sequence (DNA): TGTGCCTGGAGCCTCGGGGGGACCCAGTACTTC. The entire variable domain, with the rest obtained from reference TRBV30 and TRBJ2-5, is as follows: SQTIHQWPATLVQPVGSPLSLECTVEGTSNPNLYWYRQAAGRGLQLLFYSVGIGQISSEVPQNLSASRPQDRQFILSSKKLLLSDSGFYLCAWSLGGTQYFGPGTRLLVL.

This chain connects TRBV9 to TRBJ2-7, with TRBD2 matching 9 bases. The CDR3 consists of 21 residues. J lost 6 bases, V lost 1 base, and 26 bases had no gene match. In germline, CDR1 is SGDLS, CDR2 YYNGEE. Written as DNA, the CDR3 is TGTGCCAGCAGCGTATCAGGGTCTACCCTAGGGCGGGAGGGATTCGATTGCGAGCAGTACGTC. Translated, it gives CASSVSGSTLGREGFDCEQYV.

This clone was observed a single time. The chain combines TRBV3-1 (or the pseudogene TRBV3-2) with TRBJ2-5; D gene unclear. Germline loops: CDR1 LGHDT, CDR2 YNNKEL (reference sequence). V lost 3 bases to trimming and J lost 0 bases, with 2 bases between them. The CDR3 consists of 12 residues. The CDR3 DNA is TGTGCCAGCAGCCATAACCAAGAGACCCAGTACTTC. Protein sequence: CASSHNQETQYF.